This T cell receptor (beta chain) was profiled in a study of human T cells and chemical hapten exposure. Overall study: Upper-back patch tests with 0.01% DPC were read at 6 days.

The time point: patch test 2, 6 weeks after DPC sensitization. Treatment given: therapeutic diphenylcyclopropenone sensitization with weekly scalp DPC. The germline V gene has CDR1 MDHEN and CDR2 SYDVKM. V lost 3 bases and J 4 bases, leaving 7 bases between the germline ends. The CDR3 is made up of 12 amino acids. TCRdb re-called the RACE reads with MiXCR, one entry per CDR3 protein. Among more than 70,000 distinct CDR3 sequences, 9.5% to 13% were seen once, and the ten largest hold approximately 1.4%. This clonotype was recorded a few times. The chain joins TRBV28 to TRBJ2-7; possible D gene TRBD2, 5 bases. The TCR originated in a man younger than 30 with alopecia areata. Some clones in this sample may be carry-over from other donors' samples. This specimen was whole blood, taken in connection with sensitization to the hapten diphenylcyclopropenone (DPC). The CDR3, as DNA: TGTGCCAGCAGTTTCCGGGATTACGAGCAGTACTTC. It specifies CASSFRDYEQYF.